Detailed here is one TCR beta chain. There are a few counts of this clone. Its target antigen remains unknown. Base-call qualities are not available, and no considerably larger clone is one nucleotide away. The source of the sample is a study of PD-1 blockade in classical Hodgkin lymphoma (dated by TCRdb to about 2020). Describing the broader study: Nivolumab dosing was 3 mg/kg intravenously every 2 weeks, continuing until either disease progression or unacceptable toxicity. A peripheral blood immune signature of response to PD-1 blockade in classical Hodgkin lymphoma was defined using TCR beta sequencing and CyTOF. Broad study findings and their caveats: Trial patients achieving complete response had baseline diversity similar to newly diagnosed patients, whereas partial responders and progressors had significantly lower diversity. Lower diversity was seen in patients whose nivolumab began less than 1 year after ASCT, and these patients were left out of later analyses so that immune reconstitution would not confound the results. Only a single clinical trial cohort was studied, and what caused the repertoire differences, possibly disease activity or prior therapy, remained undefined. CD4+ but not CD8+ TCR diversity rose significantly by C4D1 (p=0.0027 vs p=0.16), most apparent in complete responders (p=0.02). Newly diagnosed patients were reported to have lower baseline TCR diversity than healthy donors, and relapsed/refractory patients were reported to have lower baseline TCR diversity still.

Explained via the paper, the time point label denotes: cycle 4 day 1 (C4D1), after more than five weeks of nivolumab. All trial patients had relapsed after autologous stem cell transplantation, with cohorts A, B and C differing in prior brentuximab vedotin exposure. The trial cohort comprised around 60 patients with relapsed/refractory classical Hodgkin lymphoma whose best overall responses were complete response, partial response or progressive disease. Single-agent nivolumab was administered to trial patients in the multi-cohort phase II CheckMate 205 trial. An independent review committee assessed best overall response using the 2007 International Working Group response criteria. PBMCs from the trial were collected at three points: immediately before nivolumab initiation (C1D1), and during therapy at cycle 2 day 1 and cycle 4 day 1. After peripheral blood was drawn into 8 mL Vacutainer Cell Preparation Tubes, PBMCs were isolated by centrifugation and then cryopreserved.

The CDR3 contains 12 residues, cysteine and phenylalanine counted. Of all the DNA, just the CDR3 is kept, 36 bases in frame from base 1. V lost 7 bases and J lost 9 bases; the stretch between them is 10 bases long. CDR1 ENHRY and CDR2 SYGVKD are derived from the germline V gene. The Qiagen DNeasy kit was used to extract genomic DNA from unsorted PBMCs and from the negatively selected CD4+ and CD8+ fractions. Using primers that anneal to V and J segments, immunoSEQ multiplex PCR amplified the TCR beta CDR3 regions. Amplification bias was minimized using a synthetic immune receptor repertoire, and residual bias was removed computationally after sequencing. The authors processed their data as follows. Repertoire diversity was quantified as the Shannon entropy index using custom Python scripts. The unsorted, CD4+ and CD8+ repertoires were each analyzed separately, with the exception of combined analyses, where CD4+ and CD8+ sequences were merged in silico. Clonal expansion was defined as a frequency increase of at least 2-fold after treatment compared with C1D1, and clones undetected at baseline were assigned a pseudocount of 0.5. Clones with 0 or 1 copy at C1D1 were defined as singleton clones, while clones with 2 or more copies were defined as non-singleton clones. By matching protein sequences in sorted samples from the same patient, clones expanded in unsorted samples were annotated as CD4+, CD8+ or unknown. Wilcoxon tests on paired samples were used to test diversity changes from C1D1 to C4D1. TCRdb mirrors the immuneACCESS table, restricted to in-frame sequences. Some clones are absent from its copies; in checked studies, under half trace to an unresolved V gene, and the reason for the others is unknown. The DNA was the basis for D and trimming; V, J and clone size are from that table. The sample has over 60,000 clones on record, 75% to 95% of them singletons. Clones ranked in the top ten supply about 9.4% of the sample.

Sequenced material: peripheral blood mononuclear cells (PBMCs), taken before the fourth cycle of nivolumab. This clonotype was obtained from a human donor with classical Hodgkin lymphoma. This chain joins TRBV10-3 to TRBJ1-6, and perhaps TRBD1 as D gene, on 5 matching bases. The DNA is TGTGCCATCATGGGGGACCTTTCACCCCTCCACTTT. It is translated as CAIMGDLSPLHF.